These 6 T cell receptor beta chains originate from one sample sequenced in a study of regulatory T cells in long-lasting Graves disease. Time point noted: newly diagnosed GD, antithyroid drugs for less than 3 months. Scientists built the TCR library using RNA that was extracted from PBMCs. CDR3-region Arm-PCR and iRepertoire HTBI primers produced the TCR beta libraries. TCRdb re-analysed the multiplex PCR reads in MiXCR, keeping a single row per CDR3 protein. The repertoire holds some 400,000 distinct CDR3 sequences, with 15% as singletons. This sample also appeared in a second study, on T cells in Graves' hyperthyroidism and ophthalmopathy.

The sample consisted of peripheral blood mononuclear cells (PBMCs), taken at new diagnosis, from a patient treated with antithyroid drugs. Receptor source: a woman in her 30s with Graves disease.

The chain joins TRBV4-1 to TRBJ2-4, with 9 bases fitting TRBD2. V dropped 1 base and J dropped 0; count of bases not matched to a gene: 13. The CDR3 loop spans 20 amino acids. The germline CDR1 and CDR2 sequences are MGHRA and YSYEKL. The CDR3 bases are TGCGCCAGCAGCCAAGTGGATTTACTAGCGGGTCGGCTAGCCAAAAACATTCAGTACTTC. Its translation is CASSQVDLLAGRLAKNIQYF.

The V and J genes are TRBV24-1 and TRBJ1-2; the match to TRBD1 covers 7 bases. V shed 7 bases, J shed 3 bases, and the junction held 7 bases outside the gene matches. Germline loops: CDR1 KGHDR, CDR2 SFDVKD. The CDR3 runs to 14 residues. This chain's CDR3 is CATRGRGVDYGYTF. The CDR3 DNA follows: TGTGCCACCAGAGGCAGGGGGGTCGACTATGGCTACACCTTC.

Ten or more counts support this clonotype. The chain joins TRBV10-3 to TRBJ1-2; TRBD1 aligns across 7 bases. Germline values: CDR1 ENHRY, CDR2 SYGVKD. The CDR3 length is 11 residues. The trim removed 9 bases at V and 5 bases at J, leaving 3 bases unmatched. The CDR3 reads CAIGQAYGYTF. The CDR3 coding sequence is TGTGCCATTGGACAGGCTTATGGCTACACCTTC.

In its sample, this clonotype was seen a few times. The rearrangement links TRBV25-1 to TRBJ2-5; 8 bases fit TRBD2. The trim removed 5 bases at V and 4 bases at J, leaving 12 bases unmatched. The CDR3 covers 16 residues. CDR1 MGHDK and CDR2 SYGVNS come from the germline V gene. The CDR3 DNA reads TGTGCCAGCAGTACAACAGCGGGAGACAACCGAGAGACCCAGTACTTC. This translates into CASSTTAGDNRETQYF.

Many counts were recorded for this clonotype. V gene TRBV6-5 combines with J gene TRBJ2-1; D call uncertain. Germline V gene data show CDR1 as MNHEY and CDR2 as SVGAGI. The CDR3 spans 15 residues. Trimming took off 2 bases at V and 5 bases at J, with 13 bases between the two ends. The CDR3 loop is CASSYALGNNNEQFF. CDR3 DNA: TGTGCCAGCAGTTACGCCTTAGGGAACAACAATGAGCAGTTCTTC.

This clonotype was picked up many times. The chain is built from TRBV18 and TRBJ2-1, with TRBD1 matching over 9 bases. This CDR3 region has 17 residues. Trimming at V came to 1 base and at J to 5 bases, leaving 9 bases not matched to a gene. Germline values: CDR1 KGHSH, CDR2 LQKENI. The CDR3 nucleotides read TGTGCCAGCTCACCACTTCCAGGACAGGGGAAACACAATGAGCAGTTCTTC. Protein sequence: CASSPLPGQGKHNEQFF.